The 8 T cell receptor beta chains in this list originate from one sample, sequenced in a study of control samples from healthy donors and cancer patients. TCRdb's table, derived via immunoSEQ multiplex PCR, lists solely in-frame clones and lacks some. The sample contains 90,000 or so clones, about 87% of which appear only once. The material sequenced was blood. All receptors derive from a woman in her 70s in good health.

This clone was observed a single time. The rearrangement uses TRBV29-1 and TRBJ1-2; 7 nucleotides align to TRBD1. This CDR3 is 10 amino acids long. Germline CDR1 and CDR2: SQVTM and ANQGSEA. With V trimmed by 7 bases and J by 8 bases, 4 bases remained unmatched. This CDR3 reads CSAGQEGYTF. The CDR3 nucleotides read TGCAGCGCCGGACAGGAAGGCTACACCTTC.

The rearrangement links TRBV3-1 (or the pseudogene TRBV3-2) to TRBJ1-2, with D uncertain. Germline V gives CDR1 LGHDT, CDR2 YNNKEL (reference sequence). The V and J ends lost 0 bases and 8 bases respectively, with 13 bases between them. The CDR3 is 14 amino acids. The CDR3 DNA is TGTGCCAGCAGCCAAGAAACGTACAACATCGGCTACACCTTC. Protein sequence: CASSQETYNIGYTF.

The chain links TRBV7-9 to TRBJ1-1; D is possibly TRBD1 (6 bases). The V gene lost 7 bases and the J gene lost 4 bases, with 13 bases spanning the gap. The CDR3 has 13 residues. Per the germline V gene, CDR1 is SEHNR and CDR2 is FQNEAQ (reference sequence). For the CDR3, the DNA is TGTGCCAGCAACCACGACAGGAGCACTGAAGCTTTCTTT. It specifies CASNHDRSTEAFF.

The chain uses TRBV11-3 and TRBJ1-1; 11 nucleotides line up with TRBD1. V shed 5 bases and J 9 bases; nucleotides not matched to a gene: 2. The CDR3 sequence is 12 residues long. Germline V lookup: CDR1 SGHNT, CDR2 YENEEA. The CDR3, as DNA: TGTGCCAGCAGCACGGACAGGGGGCAAGCTTTCTTT. Translated: CASSTDRGQAFF.

CDR3 nucleotides: TGTGCCAGCAGCGTAAACTCATCACCAAACACCGGGGAGCTGTTTTTT. Its translation: CASSVNSSPNTGELFF. V and J are TRBV9 and TRBJ2-2; D call uncertain. V was shortened by 1 base and J by 2 bases, with 12 bases between the two germline ends. The length of the CDR3 is 16 residues. Germline CDR1 is SGDLS and CDR2 is YYNGEE. Variable domain in full (rest from reference TRBV9 and TRBJ2-2): DSGVTQTPKHLITATGQRVTLRCSPRSGDLSVYWYQQSLDQGLQFLIQYYNGEERAKGNILERFSAQQFPDLHSELNLSSLELGDSALYFCASSVNSSPNTGELFFGEGSRLTVL.

This sequence joins TRBV2 and TRBJ2-5; TRBD2 aligns across 8 bases. This CDR3 contains 15 residues. Per germline, CDR1 SNHLY and CDR2 FYNNEI. The V gene end was trimmed by 5 bases and the J gene end by 5 bases; junction bases not matched to a gene: 10. The CDR3 spells CASSPGTRGGETQYF. The CDR3 nucleotides read TGTGCCAGCAGTCCCGGGACTAGGGGAGGGGAGACCCAGTACTTC.

This clone has just one count. The chain employs TRBV10-2 and TRBJ2-7; D is possibly TRBD2 (6 bases). Trimming cost V 4 bases and J 3 bases, with 7 bases left between them. Germline lookup yields CDR1 WSHSY and CDR2 SAAADI. This CDR3 is 12 amino acids long. CDR3 residues: CASSGLDYEQYF. In nucleotides, the CDR3 is TGCGCCAGCAGTGGACTAGACTACGAGCAGTACTTC.

The CDR3 nucleotides read TGCGCCAGCAGCTTGGACAGGGTCTCCTACGAGCAGTACTTC. Translated, it gives CASSLDRVSYEQYF. The V and J genes are TRBV5-1 and TRBJ2-7; D perhaps matches TRBD1 (6 bases). The V gene's germline CDR1 is SGHRS and CDR2 YFSETQ. The CDR3 is made up of 14 amino acids. The V end was cut by 0 bases, the J end by 0 bases, with 7 bases between.